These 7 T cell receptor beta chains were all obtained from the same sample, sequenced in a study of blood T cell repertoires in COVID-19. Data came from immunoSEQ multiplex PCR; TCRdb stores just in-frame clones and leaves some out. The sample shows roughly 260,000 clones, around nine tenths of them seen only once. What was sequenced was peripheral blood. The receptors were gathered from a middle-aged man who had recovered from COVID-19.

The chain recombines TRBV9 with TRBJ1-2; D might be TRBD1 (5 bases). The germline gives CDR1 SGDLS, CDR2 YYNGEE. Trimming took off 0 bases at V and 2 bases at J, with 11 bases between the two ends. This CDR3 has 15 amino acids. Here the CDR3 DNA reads TGTGCCAGCAGCGTAGCCGGGGGGATCAACTATGGCTACACCTTC. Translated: CASSVAGGINYGYTF.

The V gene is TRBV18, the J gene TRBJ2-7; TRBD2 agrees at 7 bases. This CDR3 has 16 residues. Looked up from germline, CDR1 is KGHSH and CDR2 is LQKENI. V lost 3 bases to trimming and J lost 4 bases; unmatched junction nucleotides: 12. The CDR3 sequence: CASSPRAGGRWYEQYF. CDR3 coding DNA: TGTGCCAGCTCACCCCGGGCGGGCGGGAGATGGTACGAGCAGTACTTC.

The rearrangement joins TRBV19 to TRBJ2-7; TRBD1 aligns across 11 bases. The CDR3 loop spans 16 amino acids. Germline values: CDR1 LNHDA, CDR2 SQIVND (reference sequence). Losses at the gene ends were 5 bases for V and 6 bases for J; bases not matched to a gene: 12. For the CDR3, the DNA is TGTGCCAGTAGTTTTATCCCTGGACAGGGGGCTATCGAGCAGTACTTC. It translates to CASSFIPGQGAIEQYF.

CDR3 protein: CASSYSFQPQHF. The CDR3 coding sequence is TGTGCCAGCAGTTATAGTTTCCAGCCCCAGCATTTT. The chain is built from TRBV12-3 or TRBV12-4 and TRBJ1-5; no clear D gene. The germline V and J ends were trimmed by 4 bases and 7 bases, with 8 bases remaining between them. The CDR3 is made up of 12 amino acids.

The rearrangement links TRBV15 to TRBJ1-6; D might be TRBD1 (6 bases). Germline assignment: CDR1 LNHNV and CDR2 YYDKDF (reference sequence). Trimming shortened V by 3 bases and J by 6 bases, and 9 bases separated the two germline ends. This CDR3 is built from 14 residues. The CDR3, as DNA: TGTGCCACCAGCAGGGACAGATTTAATTCACCCCTCCACTTT. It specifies CATSRDRFNSPLHF.

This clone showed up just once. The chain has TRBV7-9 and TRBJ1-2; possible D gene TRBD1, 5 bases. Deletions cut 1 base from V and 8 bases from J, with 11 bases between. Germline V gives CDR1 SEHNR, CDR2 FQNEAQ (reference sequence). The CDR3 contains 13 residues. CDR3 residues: CASSLGGGVGYTF. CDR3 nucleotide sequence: TGTGCCAGCAGCTTAGGTGGAGGGGTCGGCTACACCTTC.

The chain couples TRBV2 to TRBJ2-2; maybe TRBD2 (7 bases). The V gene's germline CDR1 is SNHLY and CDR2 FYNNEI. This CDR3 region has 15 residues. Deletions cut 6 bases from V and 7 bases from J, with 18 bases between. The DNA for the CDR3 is TGTGCCAGCAGGCCCCCGTGGGGGGGCCACGGGGAGCTGTTTTTT. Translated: CASRPPWGGHGELFF.